The 28 T cell receptor beta chains given below trace back to one sample, sequenced in a study of tumor and adjacent non-tumor tissue in lung cancer. This sample's RNA came from whole unsorted tissue. A modified ARM-PCR protocol with three rounds of nested PCR amplified TCRbeta. TCRdb itself ran the multiplex PCR reads through MiXCR, one entry per CDR3 protein. The table records around 71,000 distinct CDR3 sequences, about two thirds of them present only once. The sequencing sample was made of lung tumor tissue. Receptors were obtained from a woman aged 40-49 years with non-small cell lung cancer.

Details on this clonotype: One junction end does not reproduce the germline sequence, and a read error may be involved. The rearrangement joins TRBV7-6 to TRBJ1-5; no clear D gene. The germline V gene has CDR1 SGHVS and CDR2 FNYEAQ. CDR3 length: 15 amino acids. CDR3 DNA: TGTGCCAGCAGCTTAGGGGAGCGTAGCAATCAGCCACAGCATTTT. It yields the protein CASSLGERSNQPQHF.

This clonotype came up a few times. A much larger clone differs by one base, so this may be a read error. The chain combines TRBV20-1 with TRBJ2-7; 9 bases match TRBD1. In germline, CDR1 is DFQATT, CDR2 SNEGSKA (reference sequence). The CDR3 totals 15 residues. V lost 8 bases, J lost 4 bases, and 15 bases stayed unmatched. DNA for the CDR3: TGCAGTACTCGGTTCCCGGGACAGGGAGTATACGAGCAGTACTTC. Its protein is CSTRFPGQGVYEQYF.

This chain links TRBV14 with TRBJ2-1; D is uncertain. The CDR3 extends over 15 amino acids. CDR1 and CDR2 from the germline V gene are SGHDN and FVKESK. V was pared by 7 bases and J by 4 bases, with 17 bases between. CDR3 amino acids: CASNHKGSSYNEQFF. Here the CDR3 DNA reads TGTGCCAGCAACCATAAGGGATCGTCATACAATGAGCAGTTCTTC.

V is TRBV4-1 and J is TRBJ2-3; the match to TRBD2 covers 12 bases. Germline CDR1 and CDR2: MGHRA and YSYEKL. The CDR3 extends over 16 amino acids. Unmatched junction bases numbered 8, after V lost 10 bases and J lost 0 bases. The CDR3 spells CAIGTSGSCSTDTQYF. The CDR3 bases are TGCGCCATTGGGACTAGCGGGTCCTGTAGCACAGATACGCAGTATTTT.

About this clonotype: One end of the junction does not line up with germline, which may come from a read error. The V call is TRBV12-5, the J call TRBJ2-5; unclear D gene. CDR3 length: 16 residues. Germline values: CDR1 LGHNT, CDR2 FRNRAP. CDR3 sequence reads: CVSGLENVGMRGTQYF. CDR3 coding DNA: TGTGTTAGTGGTTTGGAGAATGTGGGGATGCGAGGGACCCAGTACTTC.

To note about this clonotype: This likely comes from a read error, as the CDR3 has no conserved phenylalanine or tryptophan at its end. This chain connects TRBV6-5 to TRBJ2-1; D gene unclear. The ends were cut back, 6 bases at V and 2 bases at J, with 14 bases in the middle. The CDR3 has 15 residues. The germline V gene encodes CDR1 MNHEY and CDR2 SVGAGI. In nucleotides, the CDR3 is TGTGCCAGCAGACAAGAACGGTTTACCTACAATGAGCAGTTCTTA. Its translation: CASRQERFTYNEQFL.

Notes on this clonotype: Its ends do not fully match the called genes, so a read error is possible. The V gene is TRBV14, the J gene TRBJ2-5; possible D gene TRBD1, 5 bases. Germline lookup yields CDR1 SGHDN and CDR2 FVKESK. This CDR3 has 16 amino acids. For the CDR3, the DNA is TGTGCCAACAGCCAAGGGGTGGCCAGTGTCTCGGAGACCCAGTACTTC. Protein product: CANSQGVASVSETQYF. Supplemented by reference TRBV14 and TRBJ2-5, the full variable domain reads EAGVTQFPSHSVIEKGQTVTLRCDPISGHDNLYWYRRVMGKEIKFLLHFVKESKQDESGMPNNRFLAERTGGTYSTLKVQPAELEDSGVYFCANSQGVASVSETQYFGPGTRLLVL.

For this clonotype: A read error may produce the germline difference seen at one junction end. The chain combines TRBV14 with TRBJ2-3, with a weak D call TRBD1 (5 bases). CDR1 and CDR2 from the germline V gene are SGHDN and FVKESK. The CDR3 is 14 amino acids. The CDR3 DNA reads TGTGTCAGCAGCCCATTACAGGACACAGATACGCAGTATTTT. It codes for CVSSPLQDTDTQYF.

V gene TRBV30 combines with J gene TRBJ1-4, with D tentatively TRBD1 (6 bases). The germline V gene encodes CDR1 GTSNPN and CDR2 SVGIG (reference sequence). This CDR3 comprises 19 residues. Between the trimmed V and J ends, which lost 0 bases and 1 base, there was a span of 21 bases. This chain's CDR3 is CAWSVSRNREPVTNEKLFF. CDR3 nucleotides: TGTGCCTGGAGTGTAAGTCGGAACAGGGAACCTGTAACTAATGAAAAACTGTTTTTT.

This clonotype was found a few times. The chain carries TRBV7-2 and TRBJ2-1, with 7 bases lining up with TRBD1. Trimming at V came to 5 bases and at J to 4 bases, leaving 8 bases not matched to a gene. Germline V CDR1 and CDR2: SGHTA, FQGNSA. The CDR3 covers 15 residues. The CDR3 sequence: CASSPGGAVYNEQFF. The CDR3, as DNA: TGTGCCAGCAGCCCAGGGGGTGCGGTTTACAATGAGCAGTTCTTC.

This clonotype is medium-sized (0.01 to 0.1%). V gene TRBV20-1 combines with J gene TRBJ2-3, with TRBD2 matching over 8 bases. Trimming took 5 bases from V and 3 from J; bases not matched to a gene: 7. The CDR3 has 14 residues. Per germline, CDR1 DFQATT and CDR2 SNEGSKA (reference sequence). As DNA, the CDR3 is TGCAGTGCTTCCAAGCGGGGGTTTACAGATACGCAGTATTTT. As protein: CSASKRGFTDTQYF.

At least ten counts were recorded for this clonotype. The rearrangement links TRBV20-1 to TRBJ1-1; 8 bases are a match to TRBD1. The CDR3 is 14 residues long. Germline V CDR1 and CDR2: DFQATT, SNEGSKA (reference sequence). Trimming removed 6 bases from V and 6 bases from J; junction bases left unmatched: 12. The CDR3 DNA reads as TGCAGTGCACCACTGGACAGGGTTCGGCCTGAAGCTTTCTTT. This codes for CSAPLDRVRPEAFF.

About this clonotype: A junction end diverges from the germline sequence, so it may reflect a read error. The genes are TRBV6-5 and TRBJ2-7; possibly TRBD1 for D (6 bases). This CDR3 is 14 amino acids long. Germline V gene lookup returns CDR1 MNHEY and CDR2 SVGAGI. Here the CDR3 DNA reads TGTGCCAGCAGTTACGGACAGAAAGGGTACGAGCCGTACTTC. Amino acid sequence: CASSYGQKGYEPYF.

CDR3 DNA: TGTGCCAACAGCCTTTACACAGGAGTACCAGGAGGCAATCAGCCCCAGTATTTT. This translates into CANSLYTGVPGGNQPQYF. This chain links TRBV12-3 or TRBV12-4 with TRBJ1-5; the D call may be TRBD1 or TRBD2 (5 bases each). The tail of the sequence fits TRBJ2-3 better, so the J call may be wrong. This CDR3 contains 18 residues.

As to this clonotype: At one end, the junction sequence differs from germline, possibly due to a read error. The J gene is TRBJ2-3, the V gene TRBV6-5; 7 bases fit TRBD1. CDR1 and CDR2 from the germline V gene are MNHEY and SVGAGI. This CDR3 spans 15 amino acids. The CDR3 sequence: CASGYFQTGADTQYF. CDR3 nucleotides: TGTGCCAGCGGTTACTTCCAAACAGGGGCAGATACGCAGTATTTT.

With respect to this clonotype: The junction does not match germline at one end; this may be a read error. The chain combines TRBV6-1 with TRBJ2-2, with D maybe TRBD2 (6 bases). CDR3 length equals 16 residues. Germline V gene sequence: CDR1 MNHNS, CDR2 SASEGT. CDR3 nucleotides: TGTGCCAGCAGTTTTAGGGCCCTCCAAGGAGCCGGGGGGCTGTTTTTT. The encoded protein is CASSFRALQGAGGLFF.

About this clonotype itself: At one boundary the junction diverges from the germline segment, which might be a read error. The rearrangement uses TRBV6-1 and TRBJ2-1, with 9 bases matching TRBD1. The V gene's germline CDR1 is MNHNS and CDR2 SASEGT. The CDR3 has 16 amino acids. The chain's CDR3 is CASSLRSGQGYNEQFF. CDR3 bases: TGCGCCAGCAGCTTGAGATCGGGACAGGGCTACAATGAGCAGTTCTTC.

The rearrangement joins TRBV11-1 to TRBJ2-3, with D uncertain. CDR3 size: 11 residues. Germline V gives CDR1 SGHAT, CDR2 FQDESV (reference sequence). CDR3 DNA sequence: TGTGCTAGTAGCTTTCTGAGCGAGCAGTATTTT. This sequence encodes CASSFLSEQYF.

Concerning this clonotype: A read error may explain this, as a much larger clone is one base away. Given the absence of the conserved phenylalanine or tryptophan at the CDR3 end, a read error is likely. The limits of the CDR3 on the DNA are not certain, so only TCRdb's listed CDR3 is given. The chain combines TRBV6-6 with TRBJ2-2; the table calls TRBD1, which could not be checked here. Germline V gene sequence: CDR1 MNHNY, CDR2 SVGAGI (reference sequence). The CDR3 numbers 15 amino acids, ends counted. CDR3 region: CASRIHGQTTGELLI.

This clonotype was observed at least ten times. V is TRBV27 and J is TRBJ2-7; TRBD2 agrees at 10 bases. Germline V gene sequence: CDR1 MNHEY, CDR2 SMNVEV (reference sequence). The CDR3 is made up of 14 amino acids. Losses at the gene ends were 3 bases for V and 2 bases for J; bases not matched to a gene: 1. CDR3 in DNA: TGTGCCAGCAGTTTCACTAGCGGGACCTACGAGCAGTACTTC. This codes for CASSFTSGTYEQYF.

The chain recombines TRBV4-2 with TRBJ2-2; 7 bases are a match to TRBD2. The V gene's germline CDR1 is LGHNA and CDR2 YNFKEQ. The length of the CDR3 is 17 residues. The V and J ends lost 1 base and 7 bases, in that order; junction bases with no gene match: 12. This chain's CDR3 is CASSQGGAGAGIGELFF. The CDR3 DNA follows: TGTGCCAGCAGCCAAGGTGGGGCGGGAGCGGGTATCGGGGAGCTGTTTTTT.

In the case of this clonotype: A read error is possible here, since a much larger clone lies one base away. The rearrangement links TRBV7-9 to TRBJ2-3, with D tentatively TRBD2 (6 bases). Germline assignment: CDR1 SEHNR and CDR2 FQNEAQ (reference sequence). The CDR3 loop spans 15 amino acids. CDR3 in amino acids: CTSSERSSAADTQYF. The CDR3 bases are TGTACCAGCAGCGAACGGTCTAGCGCAGCAGATACGCAGTATTTT.

About this clonotype itself: Germline is not matched at one junction end, which may reflect a read error. The chain recombines TRBV20-1 with TRBJ2-7, with D perhaps TRBD2 (6 bases). This CDR3 region has 12 residues. Germline V CDR1 and CDR2: DFQATT, SNEGSKA (reference sequence). The CDR3 sequence is CTARKDTGEQYF. The DNA for the CDR3 is TGCACTGCTAGAAAGGACACGGGAGAGCAGTATTTC.

Concerning this clonotype itself: This may stem from a read error, because a much larger clone lies one nucleotide away. This sequence joins TRBV28 and TRBJ2-3, with 7 nucleotides matching TRBD1. The CDR3 extends over 17 amino acids. From germline, CDR1 is MDHEN and CDR2 SYDVKM. CDR3 region: CANSPRGLPPHTDTQYF. The CDR3 DNA sequence: TGTGCCAACAGTCCGAGGGGGCTCCCCCCTCACACAGATACGCAGTATTTT. The variable domain in full, completed from reference TRBV28 and TRBJ2-3, reads DVKVTQSSRYLVKRTGEKVFLECVQDMDHENMFWYRQDPGLGLRLIYFSYDVKMKEKGDIPEGYSVSREKKERFSLILESASTNQTSMYLCANSPRGLPPHTDTQYFGPGTRLTVL.

In this sample, this clonotype turned up many times. The chain uses TRBV6-6 and TRBJ2-7; D is possibly TRBD2 (6 bases). The CDR3 length is 15 residues. Germline V gene lookup returns CDR1 MNHNY and CDR2 SVGAGI (reference sequence). V dropped 0 bases and J dropped 0 bases, with 9 bases sitting between them. Here the CDR3 DNA reads TGTGCCAGCAGTTACTCCGGGGGTCGCTCCTACGAGCAGTACTTC. This codes for CASSYSGGRSYEQYF.

The gene calls are TRBV6-5 and TRBJ1-6, with D hard to call. V gave up 9 bases and J gave up 7 bases, with 19 bases separating them. CDR1 is MNHEY, CDR2 SVGAGI, per germline. The CDR3 covers 15 residues. The CDR3 loop is CARTPTGIGNSPLHF. The CDR3 DNA sequence: TGTGCCAGAACTCCTACCGGGATAGGGAATTCACCCCTCCACTTT.

This clonotype has a handful of counts. The chain is built from TRBV29-1 and TRBJ2-1, with TRBD2 matching 8 bases. The CDR3 is 16 amino acids. Germline V gives CDR1 SQVTM, CDR2 ANQGSEA. The J segment lost 5 bases and the V segment lost 4 bases, leaving 13 bases of the junction unmatched. The CDR3 loop reads CSVAGPGGPYNNEQFF. In DNA form, the CDR3 reads TGCAGCGTTGCTGGACCGGGAGGGCCGTACAACAATGAGCAGTTCTTC.

Turning to this clonotype: One junction end does not reproduce the germline sequence, and a read error may be involved. This chain joins TRBV11-3 and TRBJ2-3, with 8 bases aligning to TRBD1. From germline, CDR1 is SGHNT and CDR2 YENEEA. The CDR3 is 16 residues long. CDR3 sequence reads: CASSLQTGGRIDTQCF. The CDR3 DNA follows: TGTGCCAGTAGCCTTCAAACAGGGGGAAGGATAGATACGCAGTGTTTT.